These 21 T cell receptor beta chains were all obtained from the same sample, sequenced in a study of blood T cell repertoires in COVID-19. Sequencing was performed with immunoSEQ multiplex PCR; in TCRdb, only in-frame clones are kept and a portion is missing. This table has roughly 80,000 clones, 91% appearing once. The sequencing input was peripheral blood. These receptors were taken from a woman aged 45-60 years in a cohort sampled during active COVID-19.

This clone was observed a handful of times. V usage is TRBV3-1 (or the pseudogene TRBV3-2) and J usage is TRBJ2-1, with 7 bases aligning to TRBD2. The length of the CDR3 is 17 residues. From germline, CDR1 is LGHDT and CDR2 YNNKEL (reference sequence). Trimming cost V 0 bases and J 9 bases; bases outside gene matches: 14. The CDR3 loop reads CASSQDWRLAAPTEQFF. The CDR3 DNA sequence: TGTGCCAGCAGCCAAGATTGGAGGCTAGCGGCACCTACTGAGCAGTTCTTC.

The chain recombines TRBV19 with TRBJ2-1; no definite D call. In germline, CDR1 is LNHDA, CDR2 SQIVND (reference sequence). The V end was cut by 6 bases, the J end by 2 bases, with 14 bases between. This CDR3 has 15 residues. The CDR3 DNA reads as TGTGCCAGTAGCCCTGTCACTTCAACCTACAATGAGCAGTTCTTC. Translated: CASSPVTSTYNEQFF.

This chain uses TRBV5-1 with TRBJ2-1; D is possibly TRBD1 (6 bases). The CDR3 runs 15 residues. Germline loops: CDR1 SGHRS, CDR2 YFSETQ. The germline V and J ends were trimmed by 4 bases and 2 bases, with 13 bases remaining between them. The CDR3 DNA is TGCGCCAGCAGCCCCAGGGGAAGAGCCTACAATGAGCAGTTCTTC. Protein sequence: CASSPRGRAYNEQFF. Full variable domain (rest looked up from reference TRBV5-1 and TRBJ2-1): KAGVTQTPRYLIKTRGQQVTLSCSPISGHRSVSWYQQTPGQGLQFLFEYFSETQRNKGNFPGRFSGRQFSNSRSEMNVSTLELGDSALYLCASSPRGRAYNEQFFGPGTRLTVL.

The table lists this clone with a few counts. The chain employs TRBV3-1 (or the pseudogene TRBV3-2) and TRBJ1-6, with 11 bases lining up with TRBD1. V shed 1 base, J shed 10 bases, and the junction held 0 bases outside the gene matches. The germline gives CDR1 LGHDT, CDR2 YNNKEL (reference sequence). CDR3 size: 14 residues. Written as DNA, the CDR3 is TGTGCCAGCAGCCAAGGGACAGGGGGCTCACCCCTCCACTTT. It translates to CASSQGTGGSPLHF.

J is TRBJ2-6 and V is TRBV28; TRBD1 matches at 7 bases. This CDR3 is 15 amino acids long. CDR1 and CDR2 from the germline V gene are MDHEN and SYDVKM. V was pared by 5 bases and J by 2 bases, with 3 bases of the junction left unmatched. CDR3: CASSRGGPGANVLTF. The CDR3 nucleotides read TGTGCCAGCAGTCGAGGGGGCCCTGGGGCCAACGTCCTGACTTTC.

The chain has TRBV5-1 and TRBJ1-2; 10 bases line up with TRBD1. The V segment lost 3 bases and the J segment 8 bases; nucleotides outside the gene matches: 10. In germline, CDR1 is SGHRS, CDR2 YFSETQ. The length of the CDR3 is 15 residues. In nucleotides, the CDR3 is TGCGCCAGCAGCTGGAGGGCCGGGACAGGGGACGGCTACACCTTC. Translating it yields CASSWRAGTGDGYTF.

The V call is TRBV3-1 (or the pseudogene TRBV3-2), the J call TRBJ1-6; tentative D call: TRBD1 (5 bases). CDR3 length equals 16 residues. V gave up 4 bases and J gave up 9 bases, with 19 bases separating them. Germline CDR1 and CDR2: LGHDT and YNNKEL (reference sequence). CDR3: CASSPNGLFGGSPLHF. The DNA for the CDR3 is TGTGCCAGCAGCCCCAACGGGTTATTCGGGGGTTCACCCCTCCACTTT.

The chain uses TRBV19 and TRBJ1-5; D not certain. Trimming took 3 bases from V and 0 from J, leaving 12 bases between them. The germline gives CDR1 LNHDA, CDR2 SQIVND (reference sequence). This CDR3 contains 16 residues. CDR3 residues: CASSMTGGNSNQPQHF. CDR3 in DNA: TGTGCCAGTAGTATGACGGGCGGGAATAGCAATCAGCCCCAGCATTTT.

The chain combines TRBV7-9 with TRBJ1-4, with D uncertain. V was pared by 5 bases and J by 8 bases, with 15 bases between. Germline CDR1 SEHNR, CDR2 FQNEAQ (reference sequence). This CDR3 region has 14 residues. The CDR3 loop is CASSPGRVREKLFF. The CDR3 DNA sequence: TGTGCCAGCAGCCCGGGGAGGGTGAGGGAAAAACTGTTTTTT. The whole variable domain, remainder taken from reference TRBV7-9 and TRBJ1-4, is DTGVSQNPRHKITKRGQNVTFRCDPISEHNRLYWYRQTLGQGPEFLTYFQNEAQLEKSRLLSDRFSAERPKGSFSTLEIQRTEQGDSAMYLCASSPGRVREKLFFGSGTQLSVL.

The chain recombines TRBV5-1 with TRBJ2-3, with 9 bases lining up with TRBD1. J gave up 6 bases and V 0 bases, and 17 bases lay outside the gene matches. Germline CDR1 and CDR2: SGHRS and YFSETQ. The CDR3 is made up of 19 amino acids. The CDR3 sequence is CASSLETFTTGGRMDTQYF. CDR3 in DNA: TGCGCCAGCAGCTTGGAAACCTTCACGACAGGGGGGCGGATGGATACGCAGTATTTT.

The V gene is TRBV10-3, the J gene TRBJ1-4; D unclear. Trimming removed 4 bases from V and 2 bases from J, with 14 bases in between. The germline V gene has CDR1 ENHRY and CDR2 SYGVKD. CDR3 length: 16 residues. The CDR3 DNA follows: TGTGCCATCAGTGCAAGCCGAGGGCGGACTAATGAAAAACTGTTTTTT. Translation: CAISASRGRTNEKLFF.

This sequence joins TRBV2 and TRBJ1-1; possibly TRBD1 for D (6 bases). Germline V gene sequence: CDR1 SNHLY, CDR2 FYNNEI. V gave up 8 bases and J gave up 3 bases, with 13 bases separating them. This CDR3 contains 13 residues. The CDR3 DNA reads as TGTGCCAGCGAGACACAGGGCTACACTGAAGCTTTCTTT. Translation gives CASETQGYTEAFF.

The CDR3 is CASSLGVFTDTQYF. The CDR3, as DNA: TGTGCCAGCAGCTTGGGAGTTTTTACAGATACGCAGTATTTT. V gene TRBV7-9 combines with J gene TRBJ2-3; D might be TRBD2 (5 bases). Germline assignment: CDR1 SEHNR and CDR2 FQNEAQ (reference sequence). The V and J ends lost 3 bases and 3 bases respectively, with 10 bases between them. This CDR3 spans 14 amino acids.

This chain uses TRBV10-3 with TRBJ2-5; D ambiguous. Deletions cut 2 bases from V and 5 bases from J, with 9 bases between. The CDR3 has 13 residues. Looked up from germline, CDR1 is ENHRY and CDR2 is SYGVKD. CDR3 nucleotide sequence: TGTGCCATCAGTGAGATGGTTCAGGAGACCCAGTACTTC. Translated: CAISEMVQETQYF.

V gene TRBV19 combines with J gene TRBJ2-1, with D possibly matching TRBD2 (5 bases). The CDR3 is made up of 14 amino acids. Germline V gene sequence: CDR1 LNHDA, CDR2 SQIVND (reference sequence). With 7 bases removed from V and 4 bases from J, the gap between germline ends came to 14 bases. CDR3 amino acids: CASKVGAMYNEQFF. The CDR3 region has the DNA TGTGCCAGTAAAGTGGGAGCGATGTACAATGAGCAGTTCTTC.

V is TRBV29-1 and J is TRBJ2-5; unclear D gene. The CDR3 is 10 residues long. CDR1 SQVTM and CDR2 ANQGSEA come from the germline V gene. Trimming removed 6 bases at V and 5 bases at J, with 7 bases between. The CDR3 loop reads CSVPQETQYF. The CDR3 DNA sequence: TGCAGCGTCCCCCAGGAGACCCAGTACTTC.

In this sample, this clone turned up many times. This chain links TRBV30 with TRBJ2-2; 8 nucleotides match TRBD2. Looked up from germline, CDR1 is GTSNPN and CDR2 is SVGIG (reference sequence). This CDR3 region has 15 residues. J gave up 6 bases and V 2 bases, and 8 bases lay outside the gene matches. CDR3 DNA sequence: TGTGCCTGGAGTTCCGGGACTAGGAGTTCCGGGGAGCTGTTTTTT. Translated, it gives CAWSSGTRSSGELFF.

The chain's CDR3 is CASSLSVLAEYNEQFF. CDR3 DNA: TGTGCCAGCAGTTTATCAGTCCTAGCGGAATACAATGAGCAGTTCTTC. The chain is built from TRBV27 and TRBJ2-1; TRBD2 matches at 7 bases. CDR1 and CDR2 (germline): MNHEY, SMNVEV (reference sequence). The CDR3 is 16 residues long. V lost 0 bases and J lost 4; bases outside the gene matches: 6.

Only one count was recorded for this clone. This chain joins TRBV19 and TRBJ1-3, with D possibly matching TRBD1 (6 bases). Germline CDR1 reads LNHDA; CDR2 reads SQIVND (reference sequence). The CDR3 is made up of 16 amino acids. Trimming took 4 bases from V and 0 from J, leaving 13 bases between them. The CDR3 coding sequence is TGTGCCAGTAGTAGGGGGACATCGTCCTCTGGAAACACCATATATTTT. Protein product: CASSRGTSSSGNTIYF.

The chain is built from TRBV11-3 and TRBJ2-7; 10 bases match TRBD2. J lost 1 base, V lost 1 base, and 4 bases had no gene match. The CDR3 sequence is 16 residues long. From germline, CDR1 is SGHNT and CDR2 YENEEA. CDR3 amino acids: CASSLASGSFSYEQYF. DNA of the CDR3: TGTGCCAGCAGCTTAGCTAGCGGGAGCTTTTCCTACGAGCAGTACTTC.

The chain is built from TRBV27 and TRBJ2-1; 8 nucleotides align to TRBD2. The trim removed 2 bases at V and 4 bases at J, leaving 1 base unmatched. CDR3 length: 14 amino acids. From germline, CDR1 is MNHEY and CDR2 SMNVEV (reference sequence). As DNA, the CDR3 is TGTGCCAGCAGTTTAGCGGGGGGTTACAATGAGCAGTTCTTC. Protein sequence: CASSLAGGYNEQFF.